This TCR beta chain was sequenced during a study of Graves' ophthalmopathy and Graves' hyperthyroidism. For repertoire sequencing, the TCR beta CDR3 regions were amplified from RNA transcripts. HTBI-primed first-round RT-PCR preceded second-round multiplex PCR. TCRdb redid the calling of the multiplex PCR reads with MiXCR, one entry per CDR3 protein. The sample has approximately 380,000 distinct CDR3 sequences, around a fifth seen once; the top ten hold roughly 3%. V lost 3 bases, J lost 5 bases, and 10 bases stayed unmatched. The CDR3 has 17 residues. Germline CDR1 LNHDA, CDR2 SQIVND (reference sequence). This clonotype was observed at least ten times.

The specimen sequenced was peripheral blood. The chain uses TRBV19 and TRBJ2-2; the match to TRBD1 covers 9 bases. The TCR was taken from a woman between 18 and 29 years old with stable Graves' hyperthyroidism. The DNA for the CDR3 is TGTGCCAGTAGTATGGACAGGGGTTTAAGGAGAACCGGGGAGCTGTTTTTT. Translation gives CASSMDRGLRRTGELFF.